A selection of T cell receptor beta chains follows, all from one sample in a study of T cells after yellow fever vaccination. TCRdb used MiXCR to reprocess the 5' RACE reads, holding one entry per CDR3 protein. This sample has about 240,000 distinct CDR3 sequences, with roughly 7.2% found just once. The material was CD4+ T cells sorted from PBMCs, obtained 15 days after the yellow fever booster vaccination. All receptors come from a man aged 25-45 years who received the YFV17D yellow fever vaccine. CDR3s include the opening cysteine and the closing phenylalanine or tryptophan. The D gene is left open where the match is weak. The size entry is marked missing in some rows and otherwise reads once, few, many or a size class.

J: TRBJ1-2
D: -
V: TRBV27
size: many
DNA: TGTGCCAGCAGTTTAAAAACAGGAGGGCGCTTTGGCTACACCTTC
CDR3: CASSLKTGGRFGYTF

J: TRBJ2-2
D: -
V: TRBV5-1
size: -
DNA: TGCGCCAGCAGCCCCGGGCCTAGGCGTAGGCTCGGGGCGGTCACCGGGGAGCTGTTTTTT
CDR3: CASSPGPRRRLGAVTGELFF

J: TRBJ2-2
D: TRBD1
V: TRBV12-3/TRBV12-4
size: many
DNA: TGTGCCAGCAGTTTGGGGGACAGGGGCACCGGGGAGCTGTTTTTT
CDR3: CASSLGDRGTGELFF

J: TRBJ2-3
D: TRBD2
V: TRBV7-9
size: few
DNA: TGTGCCAGCAGCCGTCAGGGGAGCGGGGGGACAGATACGCAGTATTTT
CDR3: CASSRQGSGGTDTQYF

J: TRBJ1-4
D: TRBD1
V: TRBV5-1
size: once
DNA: TGCGACAGCAGCCCTGGGACAGGGGGTAATGAAAAACTGTTTTTT
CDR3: CDSSPGTGGNEKLFF

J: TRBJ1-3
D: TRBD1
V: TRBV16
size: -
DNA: TGTGCCAGCAGCCAAACGGGACAGCTCTCTGGAAACACCATATATTTT
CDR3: CASSQTGQLSGNTIYF

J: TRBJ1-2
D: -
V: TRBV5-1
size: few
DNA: TGCGCCAGCAGCTTGGTGGGATACTATGGCTACACCTTC
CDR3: CASSLVGYYGYTF

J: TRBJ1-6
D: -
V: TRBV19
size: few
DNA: TGTGCCAGTAGTATAGAACAAACAGGGACGGCACCCCTCCACTTT
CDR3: CASSIEQTGTAPLHF

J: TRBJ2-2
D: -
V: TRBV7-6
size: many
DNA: TGTGCCAGCAGCTTGTACTCCGGGAGTGGAAACACCGGGGAGCTGTTTTTT
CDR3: CASSLYSGSGNTGELFF

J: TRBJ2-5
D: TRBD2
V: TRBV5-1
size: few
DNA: TGCGCCAGCACCCGGGGGAGTAGCGGGTTCCAAGAGACCCAGTACTTC
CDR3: CASTRGSSGFQETQYF

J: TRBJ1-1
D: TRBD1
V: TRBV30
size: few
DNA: TGTGCCTGGGACAGGGGTTTGAACACTGAAGCTTTCTTT
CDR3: CAWDRGLNTEAFF

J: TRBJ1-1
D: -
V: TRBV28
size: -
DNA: TGTGCCAGCAGTTCCCCAGGGAGGAGCACTGAAGCTTTCTTT
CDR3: CASSSPGRSTEAFF

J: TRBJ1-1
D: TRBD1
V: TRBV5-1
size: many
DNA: TGCGCCAGCAGCAAGGGACAGGGAGATCGAGCTTTCTTT
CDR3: CASSKGQGDRAFF

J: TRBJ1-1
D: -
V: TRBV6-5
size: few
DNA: TGTGCCAGCAGACCCGGACAGAGGAACACTGAAGCTTTCTTT
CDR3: CASRPGQRNTEAFF

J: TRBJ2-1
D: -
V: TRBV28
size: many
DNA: TGTGCCAGCAGTTGGGGCGGGAAGAATGAGCAGTTCTTC
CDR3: CASSWGGKNEQFF

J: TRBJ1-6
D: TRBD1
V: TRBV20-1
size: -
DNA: TGCAGTGCAACCGGGACAGGGGTTCGGTCACCCCTCCACTTT
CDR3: CSATGTGVRSPLHF

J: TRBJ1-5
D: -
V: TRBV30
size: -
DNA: TGTGCCTGGAGCCTGGACAGCAGCAATCAGCCCCAGCATTTT
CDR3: CAWSLDSSNQPQHF

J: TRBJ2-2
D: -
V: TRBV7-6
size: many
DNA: TGTGCCAGCAGCTCCAAGGACCCCTTCGGGGAGCTGTTTTTT
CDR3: CASSSKDPFGELFF

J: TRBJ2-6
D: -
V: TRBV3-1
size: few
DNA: TGTGCCAGCAGCCAATACTCACCCAACGTCCTGACTTTC
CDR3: CASSQYSPNVLTF

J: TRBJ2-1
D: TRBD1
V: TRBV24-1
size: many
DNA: TGTGCCACCCAGGGGGCAGGGAATGAGCAGTTCTTC
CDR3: CATQGAGNEQFF

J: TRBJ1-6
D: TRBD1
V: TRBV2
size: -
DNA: TGTGCCAGCGAGTCACAGGGGAATTCACCCCTCCACTTT
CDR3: CASESQGNSPLHF

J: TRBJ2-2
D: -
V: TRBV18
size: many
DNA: TGTGCCAGCTCACCACCCGGCTATCTTAACACCGGGGAGCTGTTTTTT
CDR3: CASSPPGYLNTGELFF

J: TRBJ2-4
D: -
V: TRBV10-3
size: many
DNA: TGTGCCATCAGTGAGTCTCTTAGGAACCTAAAAAACATTCAGTACTTC
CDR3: CAISESLRNLKNIQYF

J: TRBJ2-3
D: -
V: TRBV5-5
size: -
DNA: TGTGCCAGCAGCTTGGAACGGAGCCCGGCAGATACGCAGTATTTT
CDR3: CASSLERSPADTQYF

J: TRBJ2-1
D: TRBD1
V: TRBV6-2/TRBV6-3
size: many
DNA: TGTGCCATCCGGGACAGGACAACCTACAATGAGCAGTTCTTC
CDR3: CAIRDRTTYNEQFF

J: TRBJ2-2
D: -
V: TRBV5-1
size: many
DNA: TGTGCCAGCAGCCTCCAGGGGACGGGGGAGCTGTTTTTT
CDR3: CASSLQGTGELFF

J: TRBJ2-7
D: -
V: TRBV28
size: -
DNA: TGTGCCAGCAGTTTAGAATCAGGTGGGCCCTGGGCCCTCTACGAGCAGTACTTC
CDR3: CASSLESGGPWALYEQYF

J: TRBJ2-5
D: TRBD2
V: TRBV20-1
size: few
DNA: TGCAGTGCTCCGACTAGCGGGGAAGAGACCCAGTACTTC
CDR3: CSAPTSGEETQYF